The 8 T cell receptor beta chains reported below all come from one sample, sequenced in a study of technical replicates of blood from a handful of donors. Method: immunoSEQ multiplex PCR; TCRdb's copy keeps in-frame clones and lacks some. This table holds approximately 79,000 clones, more than 85% found once. The specimen was T cells isolated from PBMCs. The receptor set was obtained from a human donor in good health.

The rearrangement uses TRBV6-1 and TRBJ2-1, with 11 bases that match TRBD2. With V trimmed by 3 bases and J by 6 bases, 13 bases remained unmatched. Germline CDR1 is MNHNS and CDR2 is SASEGT. The CDR3 length is 18 residues. The CDR3 DNA reads TGTGCCAGCAGTGAGTATAGCGGGAGGGCCCTCATAGGCAATGAGCAGTTCTTC. Protein product: CASSEYSGRALIGNEQFF.

The chain links TRBV13 to TRBJ1-3, with D tentatively TRBD1 (5 bases). V was clipped by 1 base and J by 1 base, with 5 bases between them. The germline CDR1 and CDR2 sequences are PRHDT and FYEKMQ (reference sequence). There are 14 residues in the CDR3. The CDR3, as DNA: TGTGCCAGCAGCTTAGCAGGGTCTGGAAACACCATATATTTT. Translating gives CASSLAGSGNTIYF.

The chain is built from TRBV27 and TRBJ2-7; 11 positions match TRBD2. This CDR3 contains 16 residues. Germline CDR1 is MNHEY and CDR2 is SMNVEV (reference sequence). The V gene end was trimmed by 5 bases and the J gene end by 2 bases; junction bases not matched to a gene: 8. Here the CDR3 reads CASSPFRLAGTYEQYF. In nucleotides, the CDR3 is TGTGCCAGCAGTCCATTCCGACTAGCGGGGACCTACGAGCAGTACTTC.

The genes are TRBV5-4 and TRBJ2-1; 7 bases line up with TRBD2. The CDR3 contains 17 residues. J was trimmed by 8 bases and V by 0 bases; bases with no gene match: 14. Germline V gives CDR1 SGHNT, CDR2 YYREEE (reference sequence). The CDR3 protein is CASSLETLGLGVHEQFF. Here the CDR3 DNA reads TGTGCCAGCAGCTTGGAAACCCTAGGACTAGGGGTCCATGAGCAGTTCTTC.

V and J are TRBV11-2 and TRBJ2-2; TRBD1 matches 12 bases. Germline CDR1 reads SGHAT; CDR2 reads FQNNGV. The ends lost 5 bases at V and 8 bases at J; junction bases unmatched: 6. There are 15 residues in the CDR3. The CDR3 nucleotides read TGTGCCAGCAGCCGGGACAGGGGGCTATCTGGGGAGCTGTTTTTT. Translation: CASSRDRGLSGELFF.

This chain uses TRBV9 with TRBJ1-1, with TRBD1 matching 7 bases. This CDR3 spans 14 amino acids. The V gene end was trimmed by 3 bases and the J gene end by 6 bases; junction bases not matched to a gene: 8. Germline V gene sequence: CDR1 SGDLS, CDR2 YYNGEE. The DNA of the CDR3 is TGTGCCAGCAGCGCTTATACAGGGGTCCCTGAAGCTTTCTTT. As protein: CASSAYTGVPEAFF.

The rearrangement joins TRBV15 to TRBJ1-2, with unresolved D. CDR3 length equals 16 residues. The germline V gene encodes CDR1 LNHNV and CDR2 YYDKDF (reference sequence). The germline V and J ends were trimmed by 0 bases and 8 bases, with 19 bases remaining between them. CDR3 sequence (DNA): TGTGCCACCAGCAGAGAGTCCCTATGGGCAGTCGAAGGCTACACCTTC. Its translation: CATSRESLWAVEGYTF. The full variable domain, in which reference TRBV15 and TRBJ1-2 provide the parts outside the CDR3, is DAMVIQNPRYQVTQFGKPVTLSCSQTLNHNVMYWYQQKSSQAPKLLFHYYDKDFNNEADTPDNFQSRRPNTSFCFLDIRSPGLGDTAMYLCATSRESLWAVEGYTFGSGTRLTVV.

The chain carries TRBV5-4 and TRBJ2-3; D not resolved. The germline V and J ends were trimmed by 0 bases and 3 bases, with 14 bases remaining between them. CDR3 length equals 16 residues. CDR1 SGHNT and CDR2 YYREEE come from the germline V gene (reference sequence). The CDR3 loop reads CASSLAGGRATDTQYF. In DNA, the CDR3 is TGTGCCAGCAGCTTGGCCGGTGGGCGTGCAACAGATACGCAGTATTTT.